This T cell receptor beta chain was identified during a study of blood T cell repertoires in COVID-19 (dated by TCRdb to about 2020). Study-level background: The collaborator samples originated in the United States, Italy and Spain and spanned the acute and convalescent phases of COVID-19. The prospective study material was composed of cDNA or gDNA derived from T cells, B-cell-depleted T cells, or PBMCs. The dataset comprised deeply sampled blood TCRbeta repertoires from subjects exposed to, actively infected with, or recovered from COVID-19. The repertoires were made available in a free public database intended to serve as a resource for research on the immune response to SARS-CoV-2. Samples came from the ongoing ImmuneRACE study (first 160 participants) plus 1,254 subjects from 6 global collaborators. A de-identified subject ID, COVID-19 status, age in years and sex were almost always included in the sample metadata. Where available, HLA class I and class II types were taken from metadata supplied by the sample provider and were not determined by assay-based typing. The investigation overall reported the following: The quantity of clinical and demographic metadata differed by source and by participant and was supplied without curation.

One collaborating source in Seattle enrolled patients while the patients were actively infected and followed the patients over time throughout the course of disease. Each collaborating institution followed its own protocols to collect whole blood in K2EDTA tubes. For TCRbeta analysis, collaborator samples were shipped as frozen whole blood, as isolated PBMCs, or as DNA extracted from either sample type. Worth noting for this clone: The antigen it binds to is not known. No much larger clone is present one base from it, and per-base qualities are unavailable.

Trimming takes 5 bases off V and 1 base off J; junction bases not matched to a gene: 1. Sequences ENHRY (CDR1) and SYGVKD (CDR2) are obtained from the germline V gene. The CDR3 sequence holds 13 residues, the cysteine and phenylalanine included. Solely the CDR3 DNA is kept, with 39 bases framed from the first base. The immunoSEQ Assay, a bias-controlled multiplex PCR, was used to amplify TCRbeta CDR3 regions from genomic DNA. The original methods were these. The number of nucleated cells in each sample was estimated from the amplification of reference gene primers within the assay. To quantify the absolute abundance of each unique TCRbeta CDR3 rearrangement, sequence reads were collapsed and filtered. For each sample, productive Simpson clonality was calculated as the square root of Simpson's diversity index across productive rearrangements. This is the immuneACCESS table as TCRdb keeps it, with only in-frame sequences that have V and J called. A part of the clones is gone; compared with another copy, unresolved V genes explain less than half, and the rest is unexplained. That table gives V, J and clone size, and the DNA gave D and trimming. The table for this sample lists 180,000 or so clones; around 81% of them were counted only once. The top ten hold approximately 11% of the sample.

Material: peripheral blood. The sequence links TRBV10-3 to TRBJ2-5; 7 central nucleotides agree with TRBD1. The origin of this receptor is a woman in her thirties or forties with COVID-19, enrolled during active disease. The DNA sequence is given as TGTGCCATCAGTAGGGGGCCCCAAGAGACCCAGTACTTC. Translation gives CAISRGPQETQYF.